The 5 T cell receptor beta chains given below trace back to one sample, sequenced in a study of CD8 T cells in cerebrospinal fluid in Alzheimer's disease. From its re-call of the 10x single-cell sequencing reads, TCRdb lists each CDR3 protein once, without DNA. The sample holds some 1,600 distinct CDR3 sequences. The sample taken for sequencing was cerebrospinal fluid. Source of these receptors: a human donor with mild cognitive impairment.

This clonotype is identified as medium-sized from frequency. The chain couples TRBV6-6 to TRBJ1-2. The CDR3 extends over 15 amino acids. Germline V gene sequence: CDR1 MNHNY, CDR2 SVGAGI (reference sequence). This chain's CDR3 is CASSYLAATNYGYTF.

This clonotype is deemed large by its frequency. This sequence joins TRBV7-9 and TRBJ1-1; the TCRdb D gene call, TRBD1, has no DNA to confirm it. The CDR3 covers 15 residues. Germline assignment: CDR1 SEHNR and CDR2 FQNEAQ (reference sequence). Here the CDR3 reads CASTVPGQGRTEAFF.

This clonotype is labeled medium-sized based on frequency. The chain links TRBV5-1 to TRBJ2-1; TCRdb selects TRBD1, and the lack of DNA leaves this call unchecked. Germline V gene data show CDR1 as SGHRS and CDR2 as YFSETQ. CDR3 length: 15 amino acids. CDR3 sequence reads: CASSLVGGVYNEQFF.

Its frequency marks this clonotype as medium-sized. This chain joins TRBV20-1 and TRBJ2-7; TCRdb gives TRBD1 as the D gene, but with no DNA this cannot be confirmed. This CDR3 is built from 15 residues. Germline V CDR1 and CDR2: DFQATT, SNEGSKA (reference sequence). CDR3 sequence reads: CSARAPSGTGGEQYF.

This clonotype ranks as medium-sized in terms of frequency. The genes are TRBV10-3 and TRBJ2-1; the TCRdb D gene call, TRBD2, has no DNA to confirm it. In germline, CDR1 is ENHRY, CDR2 SYGVKD. The CDR3 loop spans 14 amino acids. This CDR3 is CATRLAGGDNEQFF.